This TCR beta chain was sequenced in a study of cytotoxic CD8 clonotypes in ibrutinib-treated CLL. Study-wide background: Mean productive templates were around 260,000; mean productive rearrangements were fewer than 95,000. General observations from the study: Higher clonality was seen at ibrutinib response and a return toward baseline at progression.

TCRdb's table, derived via immunoSEQ multiplex PCR, lists solely in-frame clones and lacks some. The repertoire holds tens of thousands of clones, with 65% to 75% as singletons. CDR3 length equals 13 residues. Per germline, CDR1 LNHDA and CDR2 SQIVND (reference sequence). V was cut by 4 bases and J by 3 bases, with 10 bases left in between. Comment on this clone: As yet, its antigen is unknown.

The clonotype comes from a human donor with chronic lymphocytic leukemia. The sequencing here drew on PBMCs, taken after 12 months of ibrutinib treatment. This sequence joins TRBV19 and TRBJ2-7; D may be TRBD1 (6 bases). CDR3 in amino acids: CASSRGPLYEQYF. CDR3 nucleotides: TGTGCCAGTAGTAGGGGGCCCCTCTACGAGCAGTACTTC.